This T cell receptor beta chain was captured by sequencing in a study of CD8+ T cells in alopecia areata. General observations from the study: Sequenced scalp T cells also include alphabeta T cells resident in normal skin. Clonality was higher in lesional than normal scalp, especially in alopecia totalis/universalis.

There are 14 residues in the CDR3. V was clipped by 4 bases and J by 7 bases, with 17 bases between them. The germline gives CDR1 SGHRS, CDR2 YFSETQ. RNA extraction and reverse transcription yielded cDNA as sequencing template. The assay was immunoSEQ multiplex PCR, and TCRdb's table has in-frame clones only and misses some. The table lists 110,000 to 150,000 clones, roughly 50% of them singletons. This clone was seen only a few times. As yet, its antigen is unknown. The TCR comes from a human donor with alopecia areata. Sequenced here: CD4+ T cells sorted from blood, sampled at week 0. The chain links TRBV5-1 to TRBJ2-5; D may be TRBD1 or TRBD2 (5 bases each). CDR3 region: CASSHRDPQGTQYF. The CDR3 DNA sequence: TGCGCCAGCAGCCACCGGGACCCCCAGGGGACCCAGTACTTC.